This section outlines one TCR beta chain sequence together with its context. Its antigen is currently not known. Per-base qualities were not stored, and no clone one base away is much larger. Every study subject tested positive for serum antibodies to T-antigen and had biopsy-confirmed Merkel cell carcinoma that was MCPyV-positive. Genomic DNA was extracted from several adjacent 10-micron frozen tumor sections without any cell sorting or culture. About 5 x 5 x 5 mm of tumor biopsy tissue was frozen in optimal cutting temperature compound. In the frozen biopsy, scout sections stained with hematoxylin and eosin confirmed abundant Merkel cell carcinoma and infiltrating cells. The immunoSEQ assay was used both to sequence TRB CDR3 from tumor genomic DNA and to process the resulting data. Drawn from immuneACCESS, this table holds only the in-frame rearrangements with V and J called that TCRdb kept. Clones are partly lost; checked studies trace under half to an unresolved V gene and leave the rest unexplained. The sample records about 15,000 clones, roughly four fifths of which are singletons. About a sixth of the sample rests with the top ten.

This record comes from a study of T cell repertoires in Merkel cell carcinoma (dated by TCRdb to the late 2010s). Regarding the complete study: The study excluded patients who had received intralesional immunotherapy or systemic immune checkpoint blockade before the biopsy. MCPyV-specific clonotypes were first defined by tetramer sorting, cloning and paired TCR sequencing of expanded tumor-infiltrating lymphocytes. A diagnosis of MCPyV-positive Merkel cell carcinoma and successful in vitro expansion of tumor-infiltrating lymphocytes were required for inclusion. Results and caveats for the whole study, not just this receptor: Normal tissue biopsies were not studied.

V and J lose 7 bases and 1 base, and a span of 20 bases separates them. From the germline V gene, CDR1 is MNHGY and CDR2 is SAAAGT. The CDR3 contains 16 residues, cysteine and phenylalanine counted. The only DNA kept is the CDR3, 48 bases in frame from the first base. This clonotype originated in an adult with Merkel cell carcinoma. Sequencing was performed on tumor tissue. The chain is encoded by TRBV6-8 joined to TRBJ2-7; a weak D assignment points to TRBD1 (7 bases agree). In nucleotides, the sequence is TGTGCCAGCATCGACAGGGCGGAGGGCCGGTCCTACGAGCAGTACTTC. Its protein product is CASIDRAEGRSYEQYF.